The 21 T cell receptor beta chains in this list originate from one sample, sequenced in a study of T-cell reconstitution after alpha-beta-depleted transplantation in children. A TCRbeta library incorporating unique molecular identifiers was prepared. TCRdb re-derived calls from the PCR reads in MiXCR, one entry per CDR3 protein. The sample consists of around 100,000 distinct CDR3 sequences, 10% to 13% of them appearing once. Sequenced here: PBMCs, sampled before TCRalphabeta/CD19-depleted stem cell transplant. The receptors shown here come from a boy aged 2 to 9 with acute lymphoblastic leukemia, due to receive a stem cell transplant.

This clonotype was counted a few times. The gene calls are TRBV5-5 and TRBJ1-6; D remains ambiguous. The CDR3 runs 14 residues. With 4 bases removed from V and 4 bases from J, the gap between germline ends came to 9 bases. The germline CDR1 and CDR2 sequences are SGHKS and YYEKEE (reference sequence). The CDR3 loop reads CASSPMGYNSPLHF. CDR3 nucleotides: TGTGCCAGCAGCCCCATGGGGTATAATTCACCCCTCCACTTT.

As concerns this clonotype: The CDR3 ends on some other residue instead of the conserved phenylalanine or tryptophan, so this is likely a read error. The chain has TRBV18 and TRBJ1-4; 7 bases line up with TRBD1. V shed 1 base, J shed 12 bases, and the junction held 5 bases outside the gene matches. Per germline, CDR1 KGHSH and CDR2 LQKENI. The CDR3 contains 13 residues. The CDR3 reads CASSPLRGEELFS. The CDR3 region has the DNA TGTGCCAGCTCACCACTCAGGGGGGAGGAACTGTTTTCT.

This clonotype appeared a few times. The chain recombines TRBV14 with TRBJ1-1; D is unclear. The germline V gene has CDR1 SGHDN and CDR2 FVKESK. Trimming left V 5 bases short and J 5 bases short, with 9 bases between. The CDR3 length is 12 residues. The CDR3 DNA is TGTGCCAGCAGCGTACTGGGAACTGAAGCTTTCTTT. Translating it yields CASSVLGTEAFF.

This clonotype was detected a few times. This chain joins TRBV5-1 and TRBJ2-7; D perhaps matches TRBD1 (7 bases). Trimming shortened V by 2 bases and J by 3 bases, and 12 bases separated the two germline ends. The CDR3 has 14 residues. Germline lookup yields CDR1 SGHRS and CDR2 YFSETQ. CDR3 residues: CASSFGGQNYEQYF. The CDR3 bases are TGCGCCAGCAGCTTCGGGGGACAGAACTACGAGCAGTACTTC.

This sequence joins TRBV20-1 and TRBJ2-1, with D perhaps matching TRBD1 (6 bases). This CDR3 has 14 amino acids. CDR1 is DFQATT and CDR2 is SNEGSKA in the germline V gene (reference sequence). Trimming pared 6 bases from V and 4 bases from J, leaving 16 bases between. The chain's CDR3 is CSARPRGYYNEQFF. In nucleotides, the CDR3 is TGCAGTGCCCGCCCCAGGGGTTATTACAATGAGCAGTTCTTC.

This clonotype was found a few times. The chain has TRBV20-1 and TRBJ2-4, with 11 bases matching TRBD2. V lost 5 bases and J lost 11; bases outside the gene matches: 8. The germline V gene has CDR1 DFQATT and CDR2 SNEGSKA (reference sequence). CDR3 size: 13 residues. CDR3 amino acids: CSARLAGGGVQYF. The CDR3 nucleotides read TGCAGTGCTCGTCTAGCGGGAGGTGGAGTTCAGTACTTC.

A word on this clonotype: The junction does not match germline at one end; this may be a read error. CDR3 region: CASSITRGGRVLF. The CDR3 coding sequence is TGTGCCAGTAGTATAACACGAGGCGGGAGGGTTCTCTTC. This chain links TRBV19 with TRBJ2-1, with 9 positions matching TRBD2. CDR3 length equals 13 residues. In germline, CDR1 is LNHDA, CDR2 SQIVND (reference sequence).

This clonotype has a count of ten or more. The J gene is TRBJ2-1, the V gene TRBV10-3; D remains ambiguous. This CDR3 region has 12 residues. Germline V CDR1 and CDR2: ENHRY, SYGVKD. The ends were cut back, 4 bases at V and 6 bases at J, with 7 bases in the middle. The CDR3 coding sequence is TGTGCCATCAGTGGGGGTAGCAATGAGCAGTTCTTC. Its protein is CAISGGSNEQFF.

This clonotype was counted ten times or more. The V call is TRBV6-1, the J call TRBJ2-1; 7 bases align to TRBD2. Germline V gene lookup returns CDR1 MNHNS and CDR2 SASEGT. With V trimmed by 2 bases and J by 0 bases, 1 base remained unmatched. The CDR3 runs to 15 residues. CDR3 sequence (DNA): TGTGCCAGCAGTGAAACGGGGGGCTCCTACAATGAGCAGTTCTTC. Amino acid sequence: CASSETGGSYNEQFF.

This clonotype was seen only a few times. The chain joins TRBV5-1 to TRBJ2-7, with D perhaps TRBD1 (5 bases). The V gene's germline CDR1 is SGHRS and CDR2 YFSETQ. The length of the CDR3 is 14 residues. V shed 4 bases and J shed 6 bases, with 17 bases lying between them. CDR3 protein: CASSPIRGPVEQYF. The CDR3 nucleotides are TGCGCCAGCAGCCCGATTAGGGGCCCTGTCGAGCAGTACTTC.

This chain links TRBV5-1 with TRBJ1-1; TRBD1 aligns across 8 bases. Germline V lookup: CDR1 SGHRS, CDR2 YFSETQ. The CDR3 is 13 amino acids. J gave up 0 bases and V 6 bases, and 1 base lay outside the gene matches. CDR3 nucleotide sequence: TGCGCCAGCAAGACAGGGGTGAACACTGAAGCTTTCTTT. This codes for CASKTGVNTEAFF.

The CDR3 nucleotides are TGTGCCAGCAGCTTAAGGGATGGGGCCTACAATGAGCAGTTCTTC. This gives the protein CASSLRDGAYNEQFF. This chain connects TRBV7-9 to TRBJ2-1; D is uncertain. The CDR3 is 15 residues long. Per the germline V gene, CDR1 is SEHNR and CDR2 is FQNEAQ (reference sequence). V lost 2 bases, J lost 2 bases, and 10 bases lay in between.

On this clonotype itself: A much larger clone is a single base away; this may be a read error. V usage is TRBV27 and J usage is TRBJ2-7; D may be TRBD1 (6 bases). CDR3 length equals 13 residues. Between the trimmed V and J ends, which lost 7 bases and 4 bases, there was a span of 14 bases. The germline CDR1 and CDR2 sequences are MNHEY and SMNVEV (reference sequence). CDR3 in amino acids: CASISRGGYEQYF. CDR3 in DNA: TGTGCCAGCATAAGTAGAGGGGGATACGAGCAGTACTTC.

This rearrangement joins TRBV12-3 or TRBV12-4 to TRBJ2-7; D is ambiguous. Trimming cost V 3 bases and J 10 bases, with 13 bases left between them. This CDR3 has 12 amino acids. Here the CDR3 reads CASSFGESQQYF. CDR3 nucleotides: TGTGCCAGCAGTTTTGGAGAGAGTCAACAGTACTTC.

This clonotype has ten or more counts. The genes are TRBV20-1 and TRBJ2-7; no clear D gene. The germline CDR1 and CDR2 sequences are DFQATT and SNEGSKA (reference sequence). The germline V and J ends were trimmed by 3 bases and 7 bases, with 25 bases remaining between them. CDR3 length equals 16 residues. CDR3 protein: CSASGSPRPRGTEQYF. The CDR3 DNA follows: TGCAGTGCTAGCGGTTCCCCCAGGCCAAGAGGAACGGAGCAGTACTTC.

V gene TRBV6-1 combines with J gene TRBJ2-7; no firm D call. The V end was cut by 3 bases, the J end by 2 bases, with 20 bases between. In germline, CDR1 is MNHNS, CDR2 SASEGT. The CDR3 is made up of 17 amino acids. CDR3 nucleotides: TGTGCCAGCAGTGATGGTGCGGTAGTTGGCAGACCCTACGAGCAGTACTTC. Its translation is CASSDGAVVGRPYEQYF.

This chain uses TRBV28 with TRBJ1-5; D is possibly TRBD1 (5 bases). Trimming left V 2 bases short and J 7 bases short, with 21 bases between. Germline lookup yields CDR1 MDHEN and CDR2 SYDVKM. There are 17 residues in the CDR3. The CDR3 bases are TGTGCCAGCAGTTTAAATGGGGCGCTGTCACTCGGGCAGCCCCAGCATTTT. It translates to CASSLNGALSLGQPQHF. The whole variable domain, remainder taken from reference TRBV28 and TRBJ1-5, is DVKVTQSSRYLVKRTGEKVFLECVQDMDHENMFWYRQDPGLGLRLIYFSYDVKMKEKGDIPEGYSVSREKKERFSLILESASTNQTSMYLCASSLNGALSLGQPQHFGDGTRLSIL.

This chain links TRBV11-2 with TRBJ1-5; D is uncertain. The CDR3 is 14 residues long. V shed 2 bases and J shed 9 bases, with 14 bases lying between them. Germline V lookup: CDR1 SGHAT, CDR2 FQNNGV. The chain's CDR3 is CASSLNSLGGPQHF. The DNA for the CDR3 is TGTGCCAGCAGCTTAAATTCCCTTGGTGGGCCCCAGCATTTT.

The chain joins TRBV7-6 to TRBJ2-1, with a weak D call TRBD2 (6 bases). Germline V gives CDR1 SGHVS, CDR2 FNYEAQ. Trimming cost V 5 bases and J 5 bases, with 13 bases left between them. This CDR3 is 14 amino acids long. The CDR3 DNA follows: TGTGCCAGCAGCCGACTAGGGACCGACAATGAGCAGTTCTTC. This encodes CASSRLGTDNEQFF.

This clonotype was detected ten times or more. The chain carries TRBV7-9 and TRBJ1-1; 7 nucleotides match TRBD1. This CDR3 comprises 14 residues. Looked up from germline, CDR1 is SEHNR and CDR2 is FQNEAQ (reference sequence). After removal of 3 bases from V and 0 bases from J, the junction contained 1 base not matched to a gene. CDR3 region: CASSLTGLNTEAFF. CDR3 DNA sequence: TGTGCCAGCAGCTTGACAGGGTTGAACACTGAAGCTTTCTTT. The whole variable domain, remainder taken from reference TRBV7-9 and TRBJ1-1, is DTGVSQNPRHKITKRGQNVTFRCDPISEHNRLYWYRQTLGQGPEFLTYFQNEAQLEKSRLLSDRFSAERPKGSFSTLEIQRTEQGDSAMYLCASSLTGLNTEAFFGQGTRLTVV.

This clonotype was seen a handful of times. The chain uses TRBV29-1 and TRBJ1-1, with 9 nucleotides matching TRBD1. The CDR3 is 13 residues long. With V trimmed by 2 bases and J by 6 bases, 4 bases remained unmatched. CDR1 is SQVTM, CDR2 ANQGSEA, per germline. CDR3 sequence: CSVEPTGGPEAFF. CDR3 nucleotide sequence: TGCAGCGTTGAACCTACAGGGGGCCCTGAAGCTTTCTTT.